Listed below are T cell receptor beta chains from one sample, sequenced in a study of T cell responses to AZD1222 COVID-19 vaccine. TCRdb keeps only in-frame clones here, not all; method: immunoSEQ multiplex PCR. Of 100,000 to 150,000 clones listed, about 89% are singletons. The sequences come from peripheral blood, collected on day 0 of AZD1222 vaccination. These receptors came from an adult in good health. CDR3s include the opening cysteine and the closing phenylalanine or tryptophan. D genes are given only for firm matches. Clone size, where shown, is once, few, many, or a class for clones that have expanded.

v_call: TRBV18; clone_size: .; j_call: TRBJ1-2; cdr3_length: 15; d_call: TRBD1; cdr3_aa: CASSPTGGSNYGYTF; cdr3_nt: TGTGCCAGCTCACCTACAGGGGGCTCTAACTATGGCTACACCTTC
v_call: TRBV7-6; clone_size: .; j_call: TRBJ2-3; cdr3_length: 17; d_call: .; cdr3_aa: CASSLALDSRHTDTQYF; cdr3_nt: TGTGCCAGCAGCTTAGCCCTAGACTCTCGCCACACAGATACGCAGTATTTT
v_call: TRBV18; clone_size: .; j_call: TRBJ1-1; cdr3_length: 13; d_call: .; cdr3_aa: CASSPEKNTEAFF; cdr3_nt: TGTGCCAGCTCACCGGAGAAAAACACTGAAGCTTTCTTT
v_call: TRBV10-3; clone_size: .; j_call: TRBJ1-1; cdr3_length: 14; d_call: TRBD1; cdr3_aa: CASENRGSATEAFF; cdr3_nt: TGTGCCAGCGAAAACAGGGGGAGCGCCACTGAAGCTTTCTTT
v_call: TRBV3-1/TRBV3-2; clone_size: .; j_call: TRBJ1-4; cdr3_length: 15; d_call: .; cdr3_aa: CASSPSGGLDEKLFF; cdr3_nt: TGTGCCAGCAGCCCAAGTGGAGGGCTGGATGAAAAACTGTTTTTT
v_call: TRBV13; clone_size: few; j_call: TRBJ2-7; cdr3_length: 14; d_call: TRBD1; cdr3_aa: CASGGQELDYEQYF; cdr3_nt: TGTGCCAGCGGCGGACAGGAGTTAGACTACGAGCAGTACTTC
v_call: TRBV27; clone_size: once; j_call: TRBJ2-1; cdr3_length: 14; d_call: .; cdr3_aa: CATLGGVIYNEQFF; cdr3_nt: TGTGCTACTTTAGGAGGGGTCATCTACAATGAGCAGTTCTTC
v_call: TRBV10-1; clone_size: .; j_call: TRBJ2-7; cdr3_length: 14; d_call: .; cdr3_aa: CASSGTTTLYEQYF; cdr3_nt: TGCGCCAGCAGTGGGACCACCACTTTATACGAGCAGTACTTC
v_call: TRBV18; clone_size: .; j_call: TRBJ2-7; cdr3_length: 14; d_call: .; cdr3_aa: CASSRGRRNYEQYF; cdr3_nt: TGTGCCAGCTCTCGCGGTAGGAGAAACTACGAGCAGTACTTC
v_call: TRBV6-5; clone_size: .; j_call: TRBJ1-1; cdr3_length: 14; d_call: TRBD1; cdr3_aa: CASSWGQVNTEAFF; cdr3_nt: TGTGCCAGCAGTTGGGGACAGGTTAACACTGAAGCTTTCTTT
v_call: TRBV29-1; clone_size: .; j_call: TRBJ1-2; cdr3_length: 10; d_call: .; cdr3_aa: CSVAHYGYTF; cdr3_nt: TGCAGCGTTGCCCACTATGGCTACACCTTC
v_call: TRBV18; clone_size: .; j_call: TRBJ2-5; cdr3_length: 15; d_call: TRBD2; cdr3_aa: CASSLGLAGQETQYF; cdr3_nt: TGTGCCAGCTCACTCGGACTAGCGGGACAAGAGACCCAGTACTTC
v_call: TRBV19; clone_size: .; j_call: TRBJ2-7; cdr3_length: 14; d_call: .; cdr3_aa: CASSIPGPIYEQYF; cdr3_nt: TGTGCCAGTAGTATCCCGGGGCCGATCTACGAGCAGTACTTC
v_call: TRBV7-2; clone_size: .; j_call: TRBJ1-1; cdr3_length: 13; d_call: .; cdr3_aa: CASSFGKNTEAFF; cdr3_nt: TGTGCCAGCAGCTTTGGTAAGAACACTGAAGCTTTCTTT
v_call: TRBV3-1/TRBV3-2; clone_size: once; j_call: TRBJ2-7; cdr3_length: 13; d_call: .; cdr3_aa: CASSQRGNYEQYF; cdr3_nt: TGTGCCAGCAGCCAAAGGGGAAACTACGAGCAGTACTTC
v_call: TRBV9; clone_size: .; j_call: TRBJ2-1; cdr3_length: 13; d_call: TRBD2; cdr3_aa: CASSVAGGYEQFF; cdr3_nt: TGTGCCAGCAGCGTAGCCGGGGGGTATGAGCAGTTCTTC
v_call: TRBV3-1/TRBV3-2; clone_size: .; j_call: TRBJ2-1; cdr3_length: 14; d_call: .; cdr3_aa: CASITAVPYNEQFF; cdr3_nt: TGTGCCAGCATCACAGCGGTCCCCTACAATGAGCAGTTCTTC
v_call: TRBV6-6; clone_size: .; j_call: TRBJ1-2; cdr3_length: 15; d_call: TRBD1; cdr3_aa: CASSLQGGNVGGYTF; cdr3_nt: TGTGCCAGCAGCTTACAGGGGGGAAATGTTGGTGGCTACACCTTC
v_call: TRBV19; clone_size: .; j_call: TRBJ2-7; cdr3_length: 14; d_call: .; cdr3_aa: CASSKEDSSYEQYF; cdr3_nt: TGTGCCAGTAGTAAAGAGGACAGTTCCTACGAGCAGTACTTC
v_call: TRBV5-1; clone_size: once; j_call: TRBJ1-6; cdr3_length: 14; d_call: TRBD1; cdr3_aa: CASRPGQGNSPLHF; cdr3_nt: TGCGCCAGCAGACCGGGACAGGGGAATTCACCCCTCCACTTT
v_call: TRBV7-2; clone_size: .; j_call: TRBJ2-3; cdr3_length: 13; d_call: .; cdr3_aa: CASSYQGTDTQYF; cdr3_nt: TGTGCCAGCAGCTACCAAGGGACAGATACGCAGTATTTT
v_call: TRBV2; clone_size: once; j_call: TRBJ2-7; cdr3_length: 14; d_call: TRBD1; cdr3_aa: CASKGTAQQYEQYF; cdr3_nt: TGTGCCAGCAAGGGGACAGCGCAACAGTACGAGCAGTACTTC
v_call: TRBV21-1; clone_size: .; j_call: TRBJ1-2; cdr3_length: 15; d_call: .; cdr3_aa: CASIPGSFPYYGYTF; cdr3_nt: TGTGCCAGCATCCCGGGGAGCTTCCCCTACTATGGCTACACCTTC
v_call: TRBV23-1; clone_size: .; j_call: TRBJ2-1; cdr3_length: 15; d_call: TRBD2; cdr3_aa: CASHRLAPTYNEQFF; cdr3_nt: TGCGCCAGCCACCGACTAGCGCCTACCTACAATGAGCAGTTCTTC
v_call: TRBV29-1; clone_size: .; j_call: TRBJ1-2; cdr3_length: 15; d_call: .; cdr3_aa: CSVGGGPTLSQGYTF; cdr3_nt: TGCAGCGTTGGCGGGGGTCCCACGCTCTCCCAGGGCTACACCTTC
v_call: TRBV7-9; clone_size: .; j_call: TRBJ2-1; cdr3_length: 14; d_call: .; cdr3_aa: CASSLGLIHNEQFF; cdr3_nt: TGTGCCAGCAGCTTAGGACTAATTCACAATGAGCAGTTCTTC
v_call: TRBV5-6; clone_size: .; j_call: TRBJ1-5; cdr3_length: 14; d_call: .; cdr3_aa: CASSFRESNQPQHF; cdr3_nt: TGTGCCAGCAGCTTTCGGGAAAGCAATCAGCCCCAGCATTTT
v_call: TRBV27; clone_size: .; j_call: TRBJ1-2; cdr3_length: 18; d_call: TRBD1; cdr3_aa: CASSLRQGGTADSYGYTF; cdr3_nt: TGTGCCAGCAGTTTAAGACAGGGGGGGACAGCAGACTCCTATGGCTACACCTTC
v_call: TRBV7-2; clone_size: .; j_call: TRBJ1-5; cdr3_length: 15; d_call: .; cdr3_aa: CASSGAPGDNQPQHF; cdr3_nt: TGTGCCAGCAGCGGTGCCCCGGGGGACAATCAGCCCCAGCATTTT
v_call: TRBV7-8; clone_size: .; j_call: TRBJ1-2; cdr3_length: 16; d_call: TRBD1; cdr3_aa: CASSPSGQGANYGYTF; cdr3_nt: TGTGCCAGCAGCCCGTCAGGACAGGGGGCGAACTATGGCTACACCTTC
v_call: TRBV5-6; clone_size: .; j_call: TRBJ1-5; cdr3_length: 13; d_call: .; cdr3_aa: CASSLVSNQPQHF; cdr3_nt: TGTGCCAGCAGCTTGGTTAGCAATCAGCCCCAGCATTTT
v_call: TRBV9; clone_size: .; j_call: TRBJ2-1; cdr3_length: 20; d_call: .; cdr3_aa: CASSPIRDGSPVKSYNEQFF; cdr3_nt: TGTGCCAGCAGCCCGATTCGGGACGGGAGTCCCGTCAAATCCTACAATGAGCAGTTCTTC
v_call: TRBV2; clone_size: .; j_call: TRBJ1-1; cdr3_length: 13; d_call: .; cdr3_aa: CASNIYGGSEAFF; cdr3_nt: TGTGCCAGCAATATTTATGGGGGTTCTGAAGCTTTCTTT
v_call: TRBV9; clone_size: .; j_call: TRBJ1-6; cdr3_length: 15; d_call: .; cdr3_aa: CASSVEGGWNSPLHF; cdr3_nt: TGTGCCAGCAGCGTCGAAGGGGGTTGGAATTCACCCCTCCACTTT
v_call: TRBV11-2; clone_size: .; j_call: TRBJ2-2; cdr3_length: 18; d_call: TRBD2; cdr3_aa: CASSLFLAGVESTGELFF; cdr3_nt: TGTGCCAGCAGCTTATTTTTGGCGGGAGTTGAATCTACCGGGGAGCTGTTTTTT
v_call: TRBV18; clone_size: .; j_call: TRBJ2-1; cdr3_length: 17; d_call: TRBD2; cdr3_aa: CASSPPSLAGGYNEQFF; cdr3_nt: TGTGCCAGCTCACCACCTTCGCTAGCGGGGGGCTACAATGAGCAGTTCTTC
v_call: TRBV7-2; clone_size: .; j_call: TRBJ2-2; cdr3_length: 15; d_call: TRBD1; cdr3_aa: CASSLGQGAHGELFF; cdr3_nt: TGTGCCAGCAGCTTGGGACAGGGGGCTCACGGGGAGCTGTTTTTT
v_call: TRBV5-1; clone_size: .; j_call: TRBJ2-7; cdr3_length: 14; d_call: .; cdr3_aa: CASSLADKSYEQYF; cdr3_nt: TGCGCCAGCAGCTTGGCCGACAAGTCCTACGAGCAGTACTTC
v_call: TRBV9; clone_size: .; j_call: TRBJ1-5; cdr3_length: 14; d_call: TRBD1; cdr3_aa: CASSGGTGLQPQHF; cdr3_nt: TGTGCCAGCAGCGGGGGGACAGGGTTGCAGCCCCAGCATTTT
v_call: TRBV7-9; clone_size: .; j_call: TRBJ2-1; cdr3_length: 17; d_call: TRBD2; cdr3_aa: CASSARLAGADYNEQFF; cdr3_nt: TGTGCCAGCAGCGCGCGACTAGCGGGAGCCGACTACAATGAGCAGTTCTTC
v_call: TRBV7-2; clone_size: few; j_call: TRBJ1-1; cdr3_length: 15; d_call: .; cdr3_aa: CASSVQGNWGTEAFF; cdr3_nt: TGTGCCAGCAGCGTACAGGGTAACTGGGGCACTGAAGCTTTCTTT
v_call: TRBV29-1; clone_size: .; j_call: TRBJ1-4; cdr3_length: 13; d_call: .; cdr3_aa: CSVEKTADEKLFF; cdr3_nt: TGCAGCGTTGAAAAGACAGCCGATGAAAAACTGTTTTTT
v_call: TRBV3-1/TRBV3-2; clone_size: .; j_call: TRBJ1-2; cdr3_length: 13; d_call: .; cdr3_aa: CASSPRGNYGYTF; cdr3_nt: TGTGCCAGCAGCCCACGGGGGAACTATGGCTACACCTTC
v_call: TRBV10-3; clone_size: .; j_call: TRBJ2-4; cdr3_length: 16; d_call: .; cdr3_aa: CAISESQVEVKNIQYF; cdr3_nt: TGTGCCATCAGTGAGTCTCAGGTTGAGGTCAAAAACATTCAGTACTTC
v_call: TRBV5-8; clone_size: .; j_call: TRBJ2-2; cdr3_length: 15; d_call: .; cdr3_aa: CASSLVLGGTGELFF; cdr3_nt: TGTGCCAGCAGCTTGGTTCTCGGCGGCACCGGGGAGCTGTTTTTT
v_call: TRBV5-1; clone_size: .; j_call: TRBJ1-1; cdr3_length: 12; d_call: .; cdr3_aa: CASSEGGTEAFF; cdr3_nt: TGCGCCAGCAGCGAGGGGGGCACTGAAGCTTTCTTT
v_call: TRBV7-2; clone_size: once; j_call: TRBJ2-1; cdr3_length: 13; d_call: .; cdr3_aa: CASSFRLNNEQFF; cdr3_nt: TGTGCCAGCAGTTTCCGATTAAACAATGAGCAGTTCTTC
v_call: TRBV27; clone_size: .; j_call: TRBJ1-1; cdr3_length: 17; d_call: .; cdr3_aa: CASIKRRQGGHGTEAFF; cdr3_nt: TGTGCCAGCATCAAAAGAAGGCAGGGAGGTCACGGCACTGAAGCTTTCTTT
v_call: TRBV5-4; clone_size: .; j_call: TRBJ2-2; cdr3_length: 15; d_call: .; cdr3_aa: CASSPGGRGTGELFF; cdr3_nt: TGTGCCAGCAGCCCCGGGGGGCGGGGCACCGGGGAGCTGTTTTTT
v_call: TRBV11-2; clone_size: .; j_call: TRBJ2-2; cdr3_length: 14; d_call: TRBD2; cdr3_aa: CASLGGVRTGELFF; cdr3_nt: TGTGCCAGCCTTGGGGGGGTGAGGACCGGGGAGCTGTTTTTT